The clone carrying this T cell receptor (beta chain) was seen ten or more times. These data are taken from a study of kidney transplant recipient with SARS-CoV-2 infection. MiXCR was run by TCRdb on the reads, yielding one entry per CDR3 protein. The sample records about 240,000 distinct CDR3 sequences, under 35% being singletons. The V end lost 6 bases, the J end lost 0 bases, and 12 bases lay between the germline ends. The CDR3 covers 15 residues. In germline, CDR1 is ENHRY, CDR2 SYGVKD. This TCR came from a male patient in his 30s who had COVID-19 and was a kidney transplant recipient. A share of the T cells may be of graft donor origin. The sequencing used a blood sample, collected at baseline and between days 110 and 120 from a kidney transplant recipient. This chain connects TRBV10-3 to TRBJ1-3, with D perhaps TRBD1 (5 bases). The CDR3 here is CAIRPRQNSGNTIYF. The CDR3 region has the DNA TGTGCCATCAGACCGAGACAGAACTCTGGAAACACCATATATTTT.